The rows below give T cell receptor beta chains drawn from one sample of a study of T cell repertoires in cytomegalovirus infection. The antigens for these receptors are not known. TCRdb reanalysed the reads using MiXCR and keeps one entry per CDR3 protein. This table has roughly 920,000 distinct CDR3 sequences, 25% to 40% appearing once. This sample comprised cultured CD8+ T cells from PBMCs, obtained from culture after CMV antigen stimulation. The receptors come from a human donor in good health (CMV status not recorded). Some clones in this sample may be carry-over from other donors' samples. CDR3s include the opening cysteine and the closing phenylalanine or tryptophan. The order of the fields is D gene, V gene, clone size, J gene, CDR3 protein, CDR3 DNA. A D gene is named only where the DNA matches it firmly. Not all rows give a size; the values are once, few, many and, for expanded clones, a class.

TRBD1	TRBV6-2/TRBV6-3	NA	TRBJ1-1	CASSYTGQGFEAFF	TGTGCCAGCAGTTATACGGGACAGGGATTTGAAGCTTTCTTT
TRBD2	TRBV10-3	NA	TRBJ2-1	CAITPRGGNEQFF	TGTGCCATCACCCCTCGCGGGGGAAATGAGCAGTTCTTC
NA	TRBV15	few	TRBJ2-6	CATSRVHSGANVLTF	TGTGCCACCAGCAGAGTTCACTCTGGGGCCAACGTCCTGACTTTC
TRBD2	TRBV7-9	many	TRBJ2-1	CASSLGLAGQFF	TGTGCCAGCAGCCTGGGACTAGCGGGCCAGTTCTTC
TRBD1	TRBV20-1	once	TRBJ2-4	CSARDRDRIVIQYF	TGCAGTGCTAGGGACCGGGACAGGATTGTAATTCAGTACTTC
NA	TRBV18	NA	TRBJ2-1	CASSPFGGRSYNKQFF	TGTGCCAGCTCACCTTTCGGGGGACGCTCCTACAATAAGCAGTTCTTC
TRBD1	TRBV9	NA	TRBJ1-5	CASSETGGSNQPQHF	TGTGCCAGCAGCGAGACAGGGGGTAGCAATCAGCCCCAGCATTTT
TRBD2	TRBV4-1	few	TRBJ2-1	CASSQEPPGLANHEQFF	TGCGCCAGCAGCCAGGAACCACCGGGACTAGCGAACCATGAGCAGTTCTTC
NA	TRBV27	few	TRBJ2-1	CASSLSRGEVFNEQFF	TGTGCCAGCAGTTTATCCAGGGGAGAGGTATTCAATGAGCAGTTCTTC
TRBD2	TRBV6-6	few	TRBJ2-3	CASLERGPTDTQYF	TGTGCCAGCCTGGAGCGGGGACCCACAGATACGCAGTATTTT
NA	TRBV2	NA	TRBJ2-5	CASWGEELQETQYF	TGTGCCAGCTGGGGGGAGGAACTACAAGAGACCCAGTACTTC
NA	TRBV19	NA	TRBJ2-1	CASSIGSTFNEQFF	TGTGCCAGTAGTATCGGTTCAACCTTCAATGAGCAGTTCTTC
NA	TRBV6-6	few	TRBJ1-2	CASSYTEDFIGQAWGYGYTF	TGTGCCAGCAGTTACACTGAGGACTTCATAGGGCAGGCGTGGGGGTATGGCTACACCTTC
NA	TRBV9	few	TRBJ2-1	CASSRPGTSFNEQFF	TGTGCCAGCAGCCGGCCCGGGACTTCGTTCAATGAGCAGTTCTTC
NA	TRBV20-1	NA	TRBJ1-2	CSAAGAGVDGYTF	TGCAGTGCTGCAGGGGCTGGTGTCGATGGCTACACCTTC
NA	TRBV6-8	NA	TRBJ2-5	CASSPSRHWQETQYF	TGTGCCAGCAGTCCCTCCCGACACTGGCAAGAGACCCAGTACTTC
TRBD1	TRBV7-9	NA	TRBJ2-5	CVSSRGQGTQYF	TGTGTCAGCAGCCGGGGACAGGGGACCCAGTACTTC
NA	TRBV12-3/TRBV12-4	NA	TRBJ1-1	CASSLEPTGRTEAFF	TGTGCCAGCAGTTTGGAGCCAACAGGGCGGACTGAAGCTTTCTTT
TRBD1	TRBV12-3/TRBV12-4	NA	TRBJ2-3	CASSLEGTVTQYF	TGTGCCAGCAGTTTGGAAGGGACAGTTACGCAGTATTTT
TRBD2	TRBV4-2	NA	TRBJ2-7	CASSQGPGGPYEQYF	TGTGCCAGCAGCCAAGGACCGGGGGGACCCTACGAGCAGTACTTC
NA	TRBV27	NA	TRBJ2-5	CASSFIPPSSAKETQYF	TGTGCCAGCAGTTTCATACCTCCCTCATCGGCGAAAGAGACCCAGTACTTC
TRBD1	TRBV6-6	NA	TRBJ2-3	CASAPDGTGYTDTQYF	TGTGCCAGCGCCCCTGACGGGACAGGGTACACAGATACGCAGTATTTT
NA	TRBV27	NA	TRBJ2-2	CASSFHPRGTANTGELFF	TGTGCCAGCAGTTTTCACCCACGGGGAACCGCGAACACCGGGGAGCTGTTTTTT
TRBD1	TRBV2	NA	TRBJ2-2	CASNASPDRGTGELFF	TGTGCCAGCAACGCCTCCCCTGACAGGGGAACCGGGGAGCTGTTTTTT
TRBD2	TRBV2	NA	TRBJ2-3	CASSEGGTSADTQYF	TGTGCCAGCAGTGAGGGAGGGACTAGCGCAGATACGCAGTATTTT